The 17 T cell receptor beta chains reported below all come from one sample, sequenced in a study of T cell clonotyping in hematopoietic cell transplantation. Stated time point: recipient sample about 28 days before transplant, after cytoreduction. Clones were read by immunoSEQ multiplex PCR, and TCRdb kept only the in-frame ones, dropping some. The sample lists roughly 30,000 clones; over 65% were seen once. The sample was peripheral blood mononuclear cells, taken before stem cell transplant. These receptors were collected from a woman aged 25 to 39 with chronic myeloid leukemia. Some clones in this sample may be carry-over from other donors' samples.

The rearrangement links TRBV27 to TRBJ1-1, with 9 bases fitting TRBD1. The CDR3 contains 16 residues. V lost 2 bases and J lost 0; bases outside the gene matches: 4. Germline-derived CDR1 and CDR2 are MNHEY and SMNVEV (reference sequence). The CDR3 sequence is CASSLHGTGLNTEAFF. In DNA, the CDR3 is TGTGCCAGCAGTTTACATGGGACAGGGTTGAACACTGAAGCTTTCTTT.

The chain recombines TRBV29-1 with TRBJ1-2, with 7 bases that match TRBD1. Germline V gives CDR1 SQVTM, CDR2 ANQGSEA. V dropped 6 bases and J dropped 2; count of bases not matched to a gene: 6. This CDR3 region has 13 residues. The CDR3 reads CSVETGNNYGYTF. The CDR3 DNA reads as TGCAGCGTAGAGACAGGGAACAACTATGGCTACACCTTC. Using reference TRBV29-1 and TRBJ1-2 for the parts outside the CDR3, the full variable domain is SAVISQKPSRDICQRGTSLTIQCQVDSQVTMMFWYRQQPGQSLTLIATANQGSEATYESGFVIDKFPISRPNLTFSTLTVSNMSPEDSSIYLCSVETGNNYGYTFGSGTRLTVV.

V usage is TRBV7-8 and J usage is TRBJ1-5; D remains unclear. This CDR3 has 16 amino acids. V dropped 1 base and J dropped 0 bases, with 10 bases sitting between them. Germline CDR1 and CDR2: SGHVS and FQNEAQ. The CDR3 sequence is CASSLGARNSNQPQHF. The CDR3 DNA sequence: TGTGCCAGCAGCTTAGGAGCGAGAAATAGCAATCAGCCCCAGCATTTT. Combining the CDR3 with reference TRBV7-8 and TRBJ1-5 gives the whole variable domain GAGVSQSPRYKVAKRGQDVALRCDPISGHVSLFWYQQALGQGPEFLTYFQNEAQLDKSGLPSDRFFAERPEGSVSTLKIQRTQQEDSAVYLCASSLGARNSNQPQHFGDGTRLSIL.

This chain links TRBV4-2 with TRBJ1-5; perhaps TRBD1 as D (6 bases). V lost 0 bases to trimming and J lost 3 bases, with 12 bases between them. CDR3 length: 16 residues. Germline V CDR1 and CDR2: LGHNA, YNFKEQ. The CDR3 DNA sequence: TGTGCCAGCAGCCAAGACCCAGGACAGACCAATCAGCCCCAGCATTTT. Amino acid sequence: CASSQDPGQTNQPQHF.

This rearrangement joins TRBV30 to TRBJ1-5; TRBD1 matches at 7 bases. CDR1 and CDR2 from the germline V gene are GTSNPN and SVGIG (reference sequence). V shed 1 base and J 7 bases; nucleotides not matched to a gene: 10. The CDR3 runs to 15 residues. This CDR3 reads CAWSEGGSWIQPQHF. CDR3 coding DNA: TGTGCCTGGAGTGAAGGGGGCAGTTGGATCCAGCCCCAGCATTTT.

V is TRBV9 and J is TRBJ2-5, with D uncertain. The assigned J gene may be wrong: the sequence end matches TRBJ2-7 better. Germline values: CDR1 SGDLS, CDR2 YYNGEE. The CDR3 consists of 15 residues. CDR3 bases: TGTGCCAGCAGCGTAGCCAGCACCGCTATCTACGAGCAGTACTTC. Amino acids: CASSVASTAIYEQYF.

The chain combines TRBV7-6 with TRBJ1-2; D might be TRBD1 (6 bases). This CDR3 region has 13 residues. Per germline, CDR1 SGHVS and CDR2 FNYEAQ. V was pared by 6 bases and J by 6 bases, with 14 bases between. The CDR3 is CASSPQSGDGYTF. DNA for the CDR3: TGTGCCAGCAGTCCCCAGTCAGGGGATGGCTACACCTTC.

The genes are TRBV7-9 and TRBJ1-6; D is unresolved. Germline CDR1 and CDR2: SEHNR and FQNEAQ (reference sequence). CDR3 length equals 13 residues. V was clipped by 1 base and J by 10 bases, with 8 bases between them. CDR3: CASSLVSDSPLHF. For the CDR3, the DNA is TGTGCCAGCAGCTTAGTGTCGGACTCACCCCTCCACTTT.

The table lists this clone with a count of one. The CDR3 here is CASSFTMNTEAFF. For the CDR3, the DNA is TGTGCCAGCAGCTTCACCATGAACACTGAAGCTTTCTTT. J is TRBJ1-1 and V is TRBV7-3; no firm D call. The V end lost 3 bases, the J end lost 0 bases, and 5 bases lay between the germline ends. The CDR3 loop spans 13 amino acids. CDR1 SGHTA and CDR2 FQGTGA come from the germline V gene.

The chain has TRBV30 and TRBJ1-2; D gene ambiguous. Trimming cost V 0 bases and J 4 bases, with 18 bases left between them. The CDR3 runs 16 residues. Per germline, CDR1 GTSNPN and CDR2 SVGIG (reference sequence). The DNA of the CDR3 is TGTGCCTGGAGTGTATCGTCAGCCCGTCGCAGCTATGGCTACACCTTC. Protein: CAWSVSSARRSYGYTF.

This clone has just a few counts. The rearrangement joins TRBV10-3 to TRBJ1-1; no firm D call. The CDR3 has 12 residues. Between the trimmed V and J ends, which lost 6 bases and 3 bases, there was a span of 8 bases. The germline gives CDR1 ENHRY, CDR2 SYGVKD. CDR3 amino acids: CAISWTHTEAFF. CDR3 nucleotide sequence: TGTGCCATCAGCTGGACCCACACTGAAGCTTTCTTT.

The CDR3 reads CASSVDQGPYNEQFF. Here the CDR3 DNA reads TGTGCCAGCAGCGTAGATCAGGGGCCGTACAATGAGCAGTTCTTC. The chain couples TRBV9 to TRBJ2-1; tentatively, D is TRBD1 (6 bases). Trimming took off 0 bases at V and 4 bases at J, with 11 bases between the two ends. Germline lookup yields CDR1 SGDLS and CDR2 YYNGEE. CDR3 size: 15 residues. The variable domain in full, completed from reference TRBV9 and TRBJ2-1, reads DSGVTQTPKHLITATGQRVTLRCSPRSGDLSVYWYQQSLDQGLQFLIQYYNGEERAKGNILERFSAQQFPDLHSELNLSSLELGDSALYFCASSVDQGPYNEQFFGPGTRLTVL.

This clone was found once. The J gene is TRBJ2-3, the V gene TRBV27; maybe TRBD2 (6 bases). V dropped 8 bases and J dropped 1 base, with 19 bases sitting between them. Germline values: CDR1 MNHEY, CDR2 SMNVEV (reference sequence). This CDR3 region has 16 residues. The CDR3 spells CASCRGLSSCTDTQYF. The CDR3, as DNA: TGTGCCAGCTGCCGGGGACTCTCTTCATGCACAGATACGCAGTATTTT.

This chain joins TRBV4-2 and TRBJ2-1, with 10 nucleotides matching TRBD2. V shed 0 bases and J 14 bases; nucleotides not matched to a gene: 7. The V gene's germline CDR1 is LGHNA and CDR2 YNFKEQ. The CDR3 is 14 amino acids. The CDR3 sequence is CASSQDRAGGPEFF. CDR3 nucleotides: TGTGCCAGCAGCCAAGATCGAGCGGGGGGGCCGGAGTTCTTC.

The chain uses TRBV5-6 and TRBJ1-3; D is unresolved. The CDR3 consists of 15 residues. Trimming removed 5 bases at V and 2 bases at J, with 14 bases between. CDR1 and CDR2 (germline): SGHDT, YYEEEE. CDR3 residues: CASSNLGTTGNTIYF. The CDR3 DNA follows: TGTGCCAGCAGTAATCTGGGCACAACTGGAAACACCATATATTTT.

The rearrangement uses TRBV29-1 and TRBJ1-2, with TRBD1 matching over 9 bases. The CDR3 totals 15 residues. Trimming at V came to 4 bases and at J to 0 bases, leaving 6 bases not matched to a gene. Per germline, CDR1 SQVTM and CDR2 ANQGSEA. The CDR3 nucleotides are TGCAGCGTTGGGGTCGGGACAGGGACTAACTATGGCTACACCTTC. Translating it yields CSVGVGTGTNYGYTF.

The CDR3 region has the DNA TGCAGCGTTGGCGGGGGCTATGGCTACACCTTC. Amino acids: CSVGGGYGYTF. The chain employs TRBV29-1 and TRBJ1-2; D is possibly TRBD1 (5 bases). Between the trimmed V and J ends, which lost 4 bases and 4 bases, there was a span of 7 bases. There are 11 residues in the CDR3. Germline CDR1 is SQVTM and CDR2 is ANQGSEA. Full variable domain (outside the CDR3, taken from reference TRBV29-1 and TRBJ1-2): SAVISQKPSRDICQRGTSLTIQCQVDSQVTMMFWYRQQPGQSLTLIATANQGSEATYESGFVIDKFPISRPNLTFSTLTVSNMSPEDSSIYLCSVGGGYGYTFGSGTRLTVV.